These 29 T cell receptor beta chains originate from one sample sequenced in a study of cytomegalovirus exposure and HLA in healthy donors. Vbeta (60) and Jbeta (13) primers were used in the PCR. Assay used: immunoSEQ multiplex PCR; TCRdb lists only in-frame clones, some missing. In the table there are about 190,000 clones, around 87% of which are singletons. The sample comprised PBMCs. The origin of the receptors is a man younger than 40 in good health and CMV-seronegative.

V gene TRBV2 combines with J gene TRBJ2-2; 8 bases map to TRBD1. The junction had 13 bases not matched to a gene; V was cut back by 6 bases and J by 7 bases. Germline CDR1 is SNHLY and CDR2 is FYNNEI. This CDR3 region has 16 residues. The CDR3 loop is CASSKTGVRGGGELFF. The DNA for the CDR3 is TGTGCCAGCAGCAAGACAGGGGTGCGTGGCGGCGGGGAGCTGTTTTTT.

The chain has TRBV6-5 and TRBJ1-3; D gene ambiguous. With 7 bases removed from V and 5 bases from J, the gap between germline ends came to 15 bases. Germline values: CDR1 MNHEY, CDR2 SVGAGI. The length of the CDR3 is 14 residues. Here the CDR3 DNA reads TGTGCCAGCACCAAGGGAGGGATAAGAAACACCATATATTTT. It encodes CASTKGGIRNTIYF.

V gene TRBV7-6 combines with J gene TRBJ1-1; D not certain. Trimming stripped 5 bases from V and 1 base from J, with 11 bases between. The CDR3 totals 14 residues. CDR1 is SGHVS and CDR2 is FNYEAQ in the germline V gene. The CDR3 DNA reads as TGTGCCAGCAGCCCTTGGTCGGGGAACACTGAAGCTTTCTTT. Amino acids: CASSPWSGNTEAFF.

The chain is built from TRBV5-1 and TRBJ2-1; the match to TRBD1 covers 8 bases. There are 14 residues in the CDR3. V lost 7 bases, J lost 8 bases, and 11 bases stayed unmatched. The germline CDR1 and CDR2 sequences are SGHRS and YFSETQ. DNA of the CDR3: TGCGCCAGCTCCCGGACAGGGTCCCACGATGAGCAGTTCTTC. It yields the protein CASSRTGSHDEQFF. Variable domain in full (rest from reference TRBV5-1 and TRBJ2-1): KAGVTQTPRYLIKTRGQQVTLSCSPISGHRSVSWYQQTPGQGLQFLFEYFSETQRNKGNFPGRFSGRQFSNSRSEMNVSTLELGDSALYLCASSRTGSHDEQFFGPGTRLTVL.

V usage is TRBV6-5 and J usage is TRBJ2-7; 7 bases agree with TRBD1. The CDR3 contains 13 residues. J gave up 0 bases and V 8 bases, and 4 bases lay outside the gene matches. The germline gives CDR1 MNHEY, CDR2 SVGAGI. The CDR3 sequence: CASGTESSYEQYF. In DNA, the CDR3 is TGTGCCAGCGGGACAGAAAGCTCCTACGAGCAGTACTTC.

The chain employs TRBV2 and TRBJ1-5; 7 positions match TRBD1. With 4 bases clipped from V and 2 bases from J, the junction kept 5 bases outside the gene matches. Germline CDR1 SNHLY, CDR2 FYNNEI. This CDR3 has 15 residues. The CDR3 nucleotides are TGTGCCAGCAGTGGTGTAACAGGGGGCAATCAGCCCCAGCATTTT. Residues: CASSGVTGGNQPQHF.

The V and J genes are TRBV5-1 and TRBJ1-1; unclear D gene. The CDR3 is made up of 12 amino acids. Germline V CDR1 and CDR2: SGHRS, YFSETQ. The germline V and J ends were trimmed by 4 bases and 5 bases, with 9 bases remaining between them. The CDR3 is CASSEVLTEAFF. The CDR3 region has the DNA TGCGCCAGCAGCGAGGTCTTAACTGAAGCTTTCTTT.

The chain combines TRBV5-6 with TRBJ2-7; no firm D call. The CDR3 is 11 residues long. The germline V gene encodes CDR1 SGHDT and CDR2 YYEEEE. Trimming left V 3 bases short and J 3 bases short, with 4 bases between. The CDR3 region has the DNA TGTGCCAGCAGCTCAAACTACGAGCAGTACTTC. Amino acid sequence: CASSSNYEQYF.

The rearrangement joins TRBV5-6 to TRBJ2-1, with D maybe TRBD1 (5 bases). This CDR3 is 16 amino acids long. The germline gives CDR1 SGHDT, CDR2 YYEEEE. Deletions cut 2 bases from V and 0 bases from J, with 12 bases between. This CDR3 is CASSFDRWDSYNEQFF. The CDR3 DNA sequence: TGTGCCAGCAGCTTCGACAGATGGGACTCCTACAATGAGCAGTTCTTC. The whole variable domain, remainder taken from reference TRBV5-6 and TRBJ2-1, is DAGVTQSPTHLIKTRGQQVTLRCSPKSGHDTVSWYQQALGQGPQFIFQYYEEEERQRGNFPDRFSGHQFPNYSSELNVNALLLGDSALYLCASSFDRWDSYNEQFFGPGTRLTVL.

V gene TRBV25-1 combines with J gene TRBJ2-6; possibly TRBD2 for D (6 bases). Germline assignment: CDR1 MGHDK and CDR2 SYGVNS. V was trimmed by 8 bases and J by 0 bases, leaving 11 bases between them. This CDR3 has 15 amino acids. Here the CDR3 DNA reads TGTGCCAGCGCCTTGGGGGGCTCTGGGGCCAACGTCCTGACTTTC. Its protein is CASALGGSGANVLTF. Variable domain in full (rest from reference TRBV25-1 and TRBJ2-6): EADIYQTPRYLVIGTGKKITLECSQTMGHDKMYWYQQDPGMELHLIHYSYGVNSTEKGDLSSESTVSRIRTEHFPLTLESARPSHTSQYLCASALGGSGANVLTFGAGSRLTVL.

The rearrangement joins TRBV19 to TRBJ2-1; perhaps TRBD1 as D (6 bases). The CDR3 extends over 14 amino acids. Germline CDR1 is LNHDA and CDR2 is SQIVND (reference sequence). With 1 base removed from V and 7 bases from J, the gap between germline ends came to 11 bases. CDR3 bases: TGTGCCAGTAGTATAGTCTCCAGGGGAAATGAGCAGTTCTTC. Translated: CASSIVSRGNEQFF. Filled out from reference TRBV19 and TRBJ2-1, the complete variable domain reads DGGITQSPKYLFRKEGQNVTLSCEQNLNHDAMYWYRQDPGQGLRLIYYSQIVNDFQKGDIAEGYSVSREKKESFPLTVTSAQKNPTAFYLCASSIVSRGNEQFFGPGTRLTVL.

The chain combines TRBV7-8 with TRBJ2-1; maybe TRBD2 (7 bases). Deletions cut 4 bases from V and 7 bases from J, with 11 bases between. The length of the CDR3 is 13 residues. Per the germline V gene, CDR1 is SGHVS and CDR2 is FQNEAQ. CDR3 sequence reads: CASSSGRGNEQFF. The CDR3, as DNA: TGTGCCAGCAGCTCTGGGAGGGGGAATGAGCAGTTCTTC. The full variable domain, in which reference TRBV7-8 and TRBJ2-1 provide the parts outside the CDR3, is GAGVSQSPRYKVAKRGQDVALRCDPISGHVSLFWYQQALGQGPEFLTYFQNEAQLDKSGLPSDRFFAERPEGSVSTLKIQRTQQEDSAVYLCASSSGRGNEQFFGPGTRLTVL.

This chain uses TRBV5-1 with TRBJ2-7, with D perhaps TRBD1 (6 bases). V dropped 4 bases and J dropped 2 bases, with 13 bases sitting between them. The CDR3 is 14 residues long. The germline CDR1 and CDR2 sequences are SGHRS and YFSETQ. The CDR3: CASSPDSTAYEQYF. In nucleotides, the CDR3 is TGCGCCAGCAGCCCGGACAGTACGGCCTACGAGCAGTACTTC. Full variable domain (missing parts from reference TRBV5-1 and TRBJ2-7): KAGVTQTPRYLIKTRGQQVTLSCSPISGHRSVSWYQQTPGQGLQFLFEYFSETQRNKGNFPGRFSGRQFSNSRSEMNVSTLELGDSALYLCASSPDSTAYEQYFGPGTRLTVT.

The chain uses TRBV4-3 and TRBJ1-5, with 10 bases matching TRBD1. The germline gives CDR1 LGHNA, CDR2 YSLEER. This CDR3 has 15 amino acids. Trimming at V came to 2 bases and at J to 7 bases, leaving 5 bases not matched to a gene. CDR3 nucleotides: TGCGCCAGCAGCCAACGTCAGACAGGGGGCCAGCCCCAGCATTTT. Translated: CASSQRQTGGQPQHF.

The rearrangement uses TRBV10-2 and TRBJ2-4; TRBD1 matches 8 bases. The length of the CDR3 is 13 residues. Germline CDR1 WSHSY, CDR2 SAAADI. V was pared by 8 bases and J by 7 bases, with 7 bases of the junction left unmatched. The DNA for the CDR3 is TGCGCCAGCCGCCAGGGGGCATTGAACATTCAGTACTTC. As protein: CASRQGALNIQYF.

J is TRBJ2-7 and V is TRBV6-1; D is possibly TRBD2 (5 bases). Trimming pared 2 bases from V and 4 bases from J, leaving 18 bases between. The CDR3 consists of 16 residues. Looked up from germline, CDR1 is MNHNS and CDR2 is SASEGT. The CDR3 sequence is CASSERVGLLRYEQYF. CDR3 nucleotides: TGTGCCAGCAGTGAAAGGGTCGGACTCCTCAGGTACGAGCAGTACTTC.

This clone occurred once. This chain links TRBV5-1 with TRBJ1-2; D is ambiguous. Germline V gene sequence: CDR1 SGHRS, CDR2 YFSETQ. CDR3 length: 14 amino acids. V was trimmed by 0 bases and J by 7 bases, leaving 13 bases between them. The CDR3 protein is CASSLANGAGGYTF. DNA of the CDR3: TGCGCCAGCAGCTTGGCCAATGGAGCGGGTGGCTACACCTTC.

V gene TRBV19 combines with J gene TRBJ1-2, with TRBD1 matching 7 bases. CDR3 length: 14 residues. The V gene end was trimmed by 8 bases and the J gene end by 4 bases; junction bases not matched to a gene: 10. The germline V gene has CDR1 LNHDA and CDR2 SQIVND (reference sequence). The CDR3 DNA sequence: TGTGCCAGTGGCCCGGGACAGCGAATCTATGGCTACACCTTC. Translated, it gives CASGPGQRIYGYTF. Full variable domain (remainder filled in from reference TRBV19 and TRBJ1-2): DGGITQSPKYLFRKEGQNVTLSCEQNLNHDAMYWYRQDPGQGLRLIYYSQIVNDFQKGDIAEGYSVSREKKESFPLTVTSAQKNPTAFYLCASGPGQRIYGYTFGSGTRLTVV.

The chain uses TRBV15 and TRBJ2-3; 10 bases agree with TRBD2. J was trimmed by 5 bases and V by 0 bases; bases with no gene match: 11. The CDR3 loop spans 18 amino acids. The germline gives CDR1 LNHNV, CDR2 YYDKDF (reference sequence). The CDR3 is CATSRDVPSGGRQDTQYF. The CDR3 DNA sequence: TGTGCCACCAGCAGAGATGTTCCTAGCGGGGGCAGACAAGATACGCAGTATTTT. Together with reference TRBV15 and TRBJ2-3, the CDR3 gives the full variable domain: DAMVIQNPRYQVTQFGKPVTLSCSQTLNHNVMYWYQQKSSQAPKLLFHYYDKDFNNEADTPDNFQSRRPNTSFCFLDIRSPGLGDTAMYLCATSRDVPSGGRQDTQYFGPGTRLTVL.

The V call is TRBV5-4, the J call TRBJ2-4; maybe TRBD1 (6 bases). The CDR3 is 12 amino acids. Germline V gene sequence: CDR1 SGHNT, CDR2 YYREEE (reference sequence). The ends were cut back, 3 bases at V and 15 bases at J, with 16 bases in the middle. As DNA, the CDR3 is TGTGCCAGCAGCTACGGGACAAGTGTAAGGTACTTC. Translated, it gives CASSYGTSVRYF. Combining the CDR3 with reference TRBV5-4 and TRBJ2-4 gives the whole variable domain ETGVTQSPTHLIKTRGQQVTLRCSSQSGHNTVSWYQQALGQGPQFIFQYYREEENGRGNFPPRFSGLQFPNYSSELNVNALELDDSALYLCASSYGTSVRYFGAGTRLSVL.

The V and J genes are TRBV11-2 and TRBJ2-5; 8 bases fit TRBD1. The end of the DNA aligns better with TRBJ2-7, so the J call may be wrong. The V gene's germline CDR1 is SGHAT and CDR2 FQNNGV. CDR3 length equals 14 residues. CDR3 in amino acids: CASSGGTGPYEQYF. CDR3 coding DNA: TGTGCCAGCAGCGGGGGGACAGGACCCTACGAGCAGTACTTC.

The CDR3 DNA follows: TGCAGCGTTGATAGGGTTCGGCAGACTGACAGGGTAAATTACTATGGCTACACCTTC. Translating it yields CSVDRVRQTDRVNYYGYTF. The chain recombines TRBV29-1 with TRBJ1-2, with 7 bases fitting TRBD1. Germline assignment: CDR1 SQVTM and CDR2 ANQGSEA. After removal of 3 bases from V and 3 bases from J, the junction contained 22 bases not matched to a gene. This CDR3 contains 19 residues.

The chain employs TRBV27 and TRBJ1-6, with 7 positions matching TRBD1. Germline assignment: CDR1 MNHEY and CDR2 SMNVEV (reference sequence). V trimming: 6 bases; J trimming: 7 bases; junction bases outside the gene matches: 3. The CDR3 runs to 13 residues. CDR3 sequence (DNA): TGTGCCAGCAGGCAGACAGGGAATTCACCCCTCCACTTT. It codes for CASRQTGNSPLHF.

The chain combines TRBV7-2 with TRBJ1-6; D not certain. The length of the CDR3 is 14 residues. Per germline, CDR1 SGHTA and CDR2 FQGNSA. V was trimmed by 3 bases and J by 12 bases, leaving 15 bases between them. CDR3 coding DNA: TGTGCCAGCAGCTTTAAGGTAGAACGGGGACCCCTCCACTTT. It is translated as CASSFKVERGPLHF.

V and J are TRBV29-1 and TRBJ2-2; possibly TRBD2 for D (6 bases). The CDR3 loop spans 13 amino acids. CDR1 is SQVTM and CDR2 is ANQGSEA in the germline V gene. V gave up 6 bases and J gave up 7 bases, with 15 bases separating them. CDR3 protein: CSVARDFGGELFF. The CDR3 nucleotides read TGCAGCGTCGCCCGGGACTTTGGCGGGGAGCTGTTTTTT.

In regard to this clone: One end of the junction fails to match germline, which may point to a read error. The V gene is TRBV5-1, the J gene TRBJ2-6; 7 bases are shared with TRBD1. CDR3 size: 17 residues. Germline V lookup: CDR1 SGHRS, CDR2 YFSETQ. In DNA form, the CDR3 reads TGCGCCAGCAGCGTGGGACAGATGACCTCTGGGGCCAACGGCCTGACTTTC. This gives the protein CASSVGQMTSGANGLTF.

CDR3 region: CASSSGGGYNEQFF. CDR3 nucleotide sequence: TGTGCCAGCAGTAGCGGGGGGGGGTACAATGAGCAGTTCTTC. The V gene is TRBV5-4, the J gene TRBJ2-1; 11 positions agree with TRBD2. Germline CDR1 SGHNT, CDR2 YYREEE (reference sequence). V was clipped by 5 bases and J by 4 bases; unmatched bases: 2. This CDR3 region has 14 residues.

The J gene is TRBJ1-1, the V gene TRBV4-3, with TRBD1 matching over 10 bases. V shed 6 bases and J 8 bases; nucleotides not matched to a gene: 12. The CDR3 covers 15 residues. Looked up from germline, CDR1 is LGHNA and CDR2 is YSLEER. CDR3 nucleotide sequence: TGCGCCAGCAGTTTTGCCGGGACAGGGGCTCCCGAAGCTTTCTTT. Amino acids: CASSFAGTGAPEAFF.

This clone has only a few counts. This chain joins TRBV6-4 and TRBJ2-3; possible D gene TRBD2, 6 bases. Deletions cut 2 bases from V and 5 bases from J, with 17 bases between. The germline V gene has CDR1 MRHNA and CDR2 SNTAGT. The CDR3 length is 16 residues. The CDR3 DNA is TGTGCCAGCAGTGACCGGGACTCGGGTCGGCTAGATACGCAGTATTTT. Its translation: CASSDRDSGRLDTQYF.